This section outlines one T cell receptor (beta chain) sequence together with its context. Its antigen is as yet unknown. These data are taken from a study of beta chain features in type 1 diabetes. Regarding the study as a whole: Insertions at VDJ junctions were less frequent in type 1 diabetes patients. These patients also deleted more nucleotides at the same junctions.

Germline V gene data show CDR1 as SGHTA and CDR2 as FQGNSA. V was trimmed by 5 bases and J by 0 bases, leaving 17 bases between them. The CDR3 is 18 residues long. Expressed TCRB transcripts were sequenced, since all the RNA that had been isolated was reverse transcribed. Sequencing was performed with immunoSEQ multiplex PCR; in TCRdb, only in-frame clones are kept and a portion is missing. The sample has roughly 500,000 clones, 30% seen once. The sequencing input was naive CD4+ T cells from blood. The chain is built from TRBV7-2 and TRBJ2-6; D not resolved. The source of this sequence is a man aged 18 to 30 in good health. The CDR3 coding sequence is TGTGCCAGCAGCCCCAGTCCAGGTCTCTTCTCTGGGGCCAACGTCCTGACTTTC. Translating gives CASSPSPGLFSGANVLTF.